The 5 T cell receptor beta chains reported below all come from one sample, sequenced in a study of blood T cell repertoires in COVID-19. The assay was immunoSEQ multiplex PCR, and TCRdb's table has in-frame clones only and misses some. The table records approximately 51,000 clones, about 86% of them present only once. Sequenced input: peripheral blood. All receptors come from a man aged 35 to 55 with active COVID-19.

V gene TRBV9 combines with J gene TRBJ2-3; no firm D call. The CDR3 loop spans 15 amino acids. In germline, CDR1 is SGDLS, CDR2 YYNGEE. With 0 bases removed from V and 2 bases from J, the gap between germline ends came to 10 bases. CDR3 nucleotide sequence: TGTGCCAGCAGCGTAGAAAGGAGATTCACAGATACGCAGTATTTT. It specifies CASSVERRFTDTQYF.

The genes are TRBV18 and TRBJ2-3; perhaps TRBD2 as D (6 bases). The germline gives CDR1 KGHSH, CDR2 LQKENI. V was cut by 3 bases and J by 0 bases, with 16 bases left in between. CDR3 length: 17 residues. The DNA for the CDR3 is TGTGCCAGCTCACCGAGGCAGACTAGGGCCAGCACAGATACGCAGTATTTT. This encodes CASSPRQTRASTDTQYF.

In this sample, this clone turned up a few times. The chain recombines TRBV6-1 with TRBJ1-1; D not certain. The germline V gene has CDR1 MNHNS and CDR2 SASEGT. Trimming cost V 2 bases and J 10 bases, with 11 bases left between them. This CDR3 contains 12 residues. The CDR3 DNA is TGTGCCAGCAGTGAATGGAGGGTGGGAGCTTTCTTT. This translates into CASSEWRVGAFF.

The count of this clone is one. The DNA of the CDR3 is TGTGCCAGCAGTTCCATCGGGACAGGGGGAATCACCGGGGAGCTGTTTTTT. Its protein is CASSSIGTGGITGELFF. V usage is TRBV27 and J usage is TRBJ2-2; 11 nucleotides align to TRBD1. The V gene end was trimmed by 4 bases and the J gene end by 4 bases; junction bases not matched to a gene: 8. Germline V CDR1 and CDR2: MNHEY, SMNVEV (reference sequence). The CDR3 length is 17 residues.

Regarding this clone: The junction departs from the called germline gene at one end, perhaps through a read error. The rearrangement joins TRBV12-3 or TRBV12-4 to TRBJ2-7; TRBD1 is a possible D gene (7 bases). The CDR3 covers 11 residues. CDR3 coding DNA: TGTGCCAGCAGTGTCCAGGGGGGCCTTTTCTTC. Encoded protein: CASSVQGGLFF.